One and the same sample provided the 27 T cell receptor beta chains below, sequenced in a study of identical twins. TCRdb reanalysed the 5' RACE reads using MiXCR and keeps one entry per CDR3 protein. There are a few hundred thousand distinct CDR3 sequences in the sample; around 9.7% occur only once, and roughly 6.4% lies in the top ten. The same data also contributed to another study, on yellow fever vaccine responses in identical twins.

The sequenced material came from CD8+ T cells sorted from blood. These receptors were collected from a woman aged 18-29 years in good health.

This clonotype was seen at least ten times. This chain uses TRBV4-2 with TRBJ2-1; D gene ambiguous. CDR3 length equals 16 residues. V lost 4 bases and J lost 0, with 13 bases in between. The V gene's germline CDR1 is LGHNA and CDR2 YNFKEQ. This CDR3 is CASSPERWSSYNEQFF. CDR3 bases: TGTGCCAGCAGCCCTGAACGATGGAGCTCCTACAATGAGCAGTTCTTC.

There are many counts of this clonotype. The chain couples TRBV4-2 to TRBJ1-1; D is unclear. The CDR3 is 15 residues long. Looked up from germline, CDR1 is LGHNA and CDR2 is YNFKEQ. The ends were cut back, 3 bases at V and 1 base at J, with 12 bases in the middle. CDR3 amino acids: CASSHYRESNTEAFF. The CDR3 DNA reads as TGTGCCAGCAGCCACTATCGGGAGTCGAACACTGAAGCTTTCTTT.

The chain is built from TRBV9 and TRBJ2-3, with 10 bases fitting TRBD2. Trimming cost V 5 bases and J 2 bases; bases outside gene matches: 5. This CDR3 spans 15 amino acids. Per the germline V gene, CDR1 is SGDLS and CDR2 is YYNGEE. The CDR3 here is CASRASGSPTDTQYF. In DNA, the CDR3 is TGTGCCAGCAGAGCTAGCGGGAGCCCCACAGATACGCAGTATTTT.

The chain's CDR3 is CASSKVEAGNQPQHF. The DNA for the CDR3 is TGTGCCAGCAGCAAAGTTGAGGCAGGCAATCAGCCCCAGCATTTT. The chain recombines TRBV21-1 with TRBJ1-5. TRBV21-1 is reported as a pseudogene. The CDR3 is 15 residues long.

This clonotype was recorded a few times. The chain couples TRBV5-1 to TRBJ2-3; the D call may be TRBD1 or TRBD2 (6 bases each). The V and J ends lost 2 bases and 0 bases respectively, with 10 bases between them. This CDR3 has 15 residues. Germline V gene data show CDR1 as SGHRS and CDR2 as YFSETQ. The CDR3 reads CASSFWGASTDTQYF. The DNA for the CDR3 is TGCGCCAGCAGCTTCTGGGGGGCTAGCACAGATACGCAGTATTTT.

Ten or more counts support this clonotype. The J gene is TRBJ2-7, the V gene TRBV7-2; D perhaps matches TRBD2 (6 bases). The V and J ends lost 2 bases and 4 bases respectively, with 15 bases between them. The CDR3 extends over 15 amino acids. Germline CDR1 is SGHTA and CDR2 is FQGNSA. CDR3 sequence reads: CASSLYPGAGYEQYF. Here the CDR3 DNA reads TGTGCCAGCAGCTTATATCCGGGAGCCGGGTACGAGCAGTACTTC.

The V call is TRBV27, the J call TRBJ2-1, with TRBD2 matching 12 bases. The junction had 3 bases not matched to a gene; V was cut back by 6 bases and J by 6 bases. The CDR3 has 14 amino acids. CDR1 and CDR2 from the germline V gene are MNHEY and SMNVEV (reference sequence). The CDR3 loop is CASRTSGGSNEQFF. In nucleotides, the CDR3 is TGTGCCAGCAGGACTAGCGGGGGTTCCAATGAGCAGTTCTTC.

This clonotype was picked up a small number of times. This chain links TRBV20-1 with TRBJ1-6, with 7 bases fitting TRBD1. Germline CDR1 DFQATT, CDR2 SNEGSKA (reference sequence). V was pared by 0 bases and J by 4 bases, with 3 bases of the junction left unmatched. The CDR3 contains 15 residues. CDR3 sequence (DNA): TGCAGTGCTAGAGACGGGACAGAGTATAATTCACCCCTCCACTTT. It translates to CSARDGTEYNSPLHF.

This clonotype came up many times. CDR3 loop: CSARVRGGLAGPDETQYF. In nucleotides, the CDR3 is TGCAGTGCTAGAGTCCGGGGGGGACTAGCGGGACCCGACGAGACCCAGTACTTC. This chain connects TRBV20-1 to TRBJ2-5, with TRBD2 matching over 13 bases. The CDR3 runs to 18 residues. The junction had 13 bases not matched to a gene; V was cut back by 1 base and J by 5 bases. CDR1 DFQATT and CDR2 SNEGSKA come from the germline V gene (reference sequence).

This clonotype appeared many times. The CDR3 sequence: CASSLGQSYGYTF. The DNA for the CDR3 is TGTGCCAGCAGCTTAGGGCAGAGCTATGGCTACACCTTC. The chain uses TRBV7-9 and TRBJ1-2; no clear D gene. CDR3 length: 13 amino acids. Trimming left V 1 base short and J 4 bases short, with 7 bases between. The germline V gene has CDR1 SEHNR and CDR2 FQNEAQ (reference sequence).

This clonotype was seen only a few times. This sequence joins TRBV2 and TRBJ2-7; 7 positions match TRBD1. Germline V gene lookup returns CDR1 SNHLY and CDR2 FYNNEI. The junction had 9 bases not matched to a gene; V was cut back by 4 bases and J by 3 bases. The CDR3 consists of 15 residues. CDR3 DNA: TGTGCCAGCAGTGGTCCCGGGACAGAAAACTACGAGCAGTACTTC. Its translation: CASSGPGTENYEQYF.

The J gene is TRBJ2-7, the V gene TRBV6-5; 7 bases are a match to TRBD1. Germline V gene data show CDR1 as MNHEY and CDR2 as SVGAGI. The CDR3 extends over 14 amino acids. V gave up 2 bases and J gave up 5 bases; unmatched junction bases: 6. CDR3 loop: CASSYTGADNEQYF. As DNA, the CDR3 is TGTGCCAGCAGTTACACAGGGGCTGACAACGAGCAGTACTTC.

The table lists this clonotype with a few counts. This chain links TRBV6-2 or TRBV6-3 with TRBJ2-7; TRBD2 matches at 13 bases. This CDR3 region has 15 residues. The germline V gene encodes CDR1 MNHEY and CDR2 SVGEGT. The V and J ends lost 3 bases and 2 bases, in that order; junction bases with no gene match: 1. CDR3 sequence: CASSYTSGRAYEQYF. The CDR3 DNA reads as TGTGCCAGCAGTTATACTAGCGGGAGGGCCTACGAGCAGTACTTC.

The chain joins TRBV7-3 to TRBJ2-1; D gene unclear. Trimming took off 2 bases at V and 3 bases at J, with 14 bases between the two ends. The germline V gene encodes CDR1 SGHTA and CDR2 FQGTGA. CDR3 length: 16 amino acids. As DNA, the CDR3 is TGTGCCAGCAGCTTATTACGGGCGCCTAACTACAATGAGCAGTTCTTC. Residues: CASSLLRAPNYNEQFF.

This clonotype was seen a handful of times. The rearrangement joins TRBV7-3 to TRBJ2-7; D not resolved. V was clipped by 5 bases and J by 0 bases, with 8 bases between them. This CDR3 is built from 13 residues. Per the germline V gene, CDR1 is SGHTA and CDR2 is FQGTGA. The CDR3: CASSPTPSYEQYF. The CDR3 nucleotides read TGTGCCAGCAGCCCCACCCCCTCCTACGAGCAGTACTTC.

This clonotype has only a few counts. The chain uses TRBV2 and TRBJ1-1; 7 bases are shared with TRBD1. V lost 6 bases to trimming and J lost 0 bases; unmatched junction nucleotides: 7. From germline, CDR1 is SNHLY and CDR2 FYNNEI. The CDR3 covers 15 residues. CDR3 protein: CASRGTGEMNTEAFF. The CDR3 DNA is TGTGCCAGCAGGGGCACAGGGGAGATGAACACTGAAGCTTTCTTT.

This clonotype was counted ten times or more. The chain employs TRBV7-9 and TRBJ1-1; D may be TRBD1 (5 bases). The CDR3 contains 13 residues. Looked up from germline, CDR1 is SEHNR and CDR2 is FQNEAQ (reference sequence). The ends were cut back, 3 bases at V and 7 bases at J, with 12 bases in the middle. CDR3 nucleotides: TGTGCCAGCAGCTTCGGGACGGACTATGAAGCTTTCTTT. Translating it yields CASSFGTDYEAFF.

In the case of this clonotype: Since a much larger clone is just one base distant, this may be a read error. The rearrangement links TRBV6-5 to TRBJ2-5; unclear D gene. V was trimmed by 1 base and J by 0 bases, leaving 6 bases between them. Germline V lookup: CDR1 MNHEY, CDR2 SVGAGI. CDR3 length equals 14 residues. The CDR3 DNA reads TGTGCCAGCAGTTACTTAATGTACCAAGAGACCCAGTACTTC. Its translation: CASSYLMYQETQYF.

Only a few counts were recorded for this clonotype. The chain links TRBV20-1 to TRBJ2-5, with TRBD1 identical over 7 bases. Trimming removed 0 bases from V and 5 bases from J; junction bases left unmatched: 9. The CDR3 extends over 15 amino acids. CDR1 is DFQATT, CDR2 SNEGSKA, per germline (reference sequence). This CDR3 is CSARDLTGVGETQYF. DNA of the CDR3: TGCAGTGCTAGAGACCTAACAGGGGTGGGGGAGACCCAGTACTTC.

Ten or more counts support this clonotype. The V gene is TRBV13, the J gene TRBJ2-1; 14 bases are a match to TRBD2. This CDR3 is 17 amino acids long. Germline lookup yields CDR1 PRHDT and CDR2 FYEKMQ (reference sequence). V dropped 6 bases and J dropped 7; count of bases not matched to a gene: 11. The CDR3 DNA reads as TGTGCCAGCAGATGGACTAGCGGGAGGATAGGTAATAATGAGCAGTTCTTC. Translated: CASRWTSGRIGNNEQFF. Variable domain in full (rest from reference TRBV13 and TRBJ2-1): AAGVIQSPRHLIKEKRETATLKCYPIPRHDTVYWYQQGPGQDPQFLISFYEKMQSDKGSIPDRFSAQQFSDYHSELNMSSLELGDSALYFCASRWTSGRIGNNEQFFGPGTRLTVL.

The chain employs TRBV13 and TRBJ1-3; possibly TRBD1 for D (6 bases). The CDR3 is made up of 15 amino acids. V lost 4 bases, J lost 3 bases, and 13 bases lay in between. Germline CDR1 and CDR2: PRHDT and FYEKMQ (reference sequence). The chain's CDR3 is CASSYRGGYGNTIYF. The CDR3 DNA sequence: TGTGCCAGCAGCTACAGAGGGGGTTATGGAAACACCATATATTTT.

This clonotype has just a few counts. The J gene is TRBJ1-1, the V gene TRBV29-1; TRBD1 aligns across 9 bases. This CDR3 spans 13 amino acids. Trimming cost V 7 bases and J 4 bases; bases outside gene matches: 7. The germline V gene has CDR1 SQVTM and CDR2 ANQGSEA. The CDR3 nucleotides are TGCAGCGAGTACAGGGGGCTCGGCACTGAAGCTTTCTTT. Protein: CSEYRGLGTEAFF.

The chain joins TRBV10-3 to TRBJ2-2; 9 positions agree with TRBD2. The germline V gene encodes CDR1 ENHRY and CDR2 SYGVKD. The V segment lost 3 bases and the J segment 3 bases; nucleotides outside the gene matches: 11. The CDR3 is 18 amino acids. CDR3 sequence: CAISDPGTSFVDTGELFF. The CDR3, as DNA: TGTGCCATCAGTGATCCCGGGACTAGCTTTGTGGACACCGGGGAGCTGTTTTTT.

This clonotype was counted at least ten times. The chain uses TRBV12-3 or TRBV12-4 and TRBJ2-7; D might be TRBD1 or TRBD2, each matching 5 bases. The V end lost 6 bases, the J end lost 3 bases, and 15 bases lay between the germline ends. This CDR3 comprises 14 residues. In nucleotides, the CDR3 is TGTGCCAGCAGCCCTTCCGGGGCTATCTACGAGCAGTACTTC. As protein: CASSPSGAIYEQYF.

This clonotype was observed a few times. The CDR3: CSAIRGEYNEQFF. CDR3 DNA sequence: TGCAGTGCTATTCGTGGAGAATACAATGAGCAGTTCTTC. This sequence joins TRBV20-1 and TRBJ2-1; D is unclear. Germline V gene lookup returns CDR1 DFQATT and CDR2 SNEGSKA (reference sequence). V lost 4 bases and J lost 4, with 11 bases in between. CDR3 length: 13 amino acids.

This CDR3 reads CASSVTTGDGTDTQYF. CDR3 bases: TGTGCCAGCAGTGTAACGACAGGGGATGGCACAGATACGCAGTATTTT. This chain uses TRBV28 with TRBJ2-3, with 8 positions matching TRBD1. Germline CDR1 is MDHEN and CDR2 is SYDVKM. This CDR3 has 16 residues. The junction had 8 bases not matched to a gene; V was cut back by 5 bases and J by 1 base. The full variable domain, in which reference TRBV28 and TRBJ2-3 provide the parts outside the CDR3, is DVKVTQSSRYLVKRTGEKVFLECVQDMDHENMFWYRQDPGLGLRLIYFSYDVKMKEKGDIPEGYSVSREKKERFSLILESASTNQTSMYLCASSVTTGDGTDTQYFGPGTRLTVL.

The table lists this clonotype with a few counts. This chain joins TRBV15 and TRBJ2-4; the D gene is possibly TRBD2 (5 bases). Trimming took off 5 bases at V and 2 bases at J, with 16 bases between the two ends. The CDR3 sequence is 16 residues long. Germline-derived CDR1 and CDR2 are LNHNV and YYDKDF (reference sequence). CDR3 DNA: TGTGCCACCAGCGCATATACCGGGGTCTCCAAAAACATTCAGTACTTC. Translating it yields CATSAYTGVSKNIQYF.